The 10 T cell receptor beta chains given below trace back to one sample, sequenced in a study of blood T cell repertoires in COVID-19. TCRdb keeps only in-frame clones here, not all; method: immunoSEQ multiplex PCR. The sample carries around 250,000 clones, under 90% recorded once. The sample taken for sequencing was peripheral blood. The receptor source for this set is a woman under 30 with acute or convalescent COVID-19.

The rearrangement links TRBV7-3 to TRBJ2-1; 8 bases map to TRBD1. There are 15 residues in the CDR3. From germline, CDR1 is SGHTA and CDR2 FQGTGA. J lost 4 bases, V lost 2 bases, and 4 bases had no gene match. The chain's CDR3 is CASSLSTGGYNEQFF. The CDR3 coding sequence is TGTGCCAGCAGCTTATCCACAGGGGGGTACAATGAGCAGTTCTTC.

The chain has TRBV2 and TRBJ1-5; no firm D call. The V and J ends lost 5 bases and 3 bases respectively, with 8 bases between them. This CDR3 has 13 amino acids. The germline V gene has CDR1 SNHLY and CDR2 FYNNEI. CDR3 in DNA: TGTGCCAGCAGTTGGTCGGTCAATCAGCCCCAGCATTTT. It specifies CASSWSVNQPQHF.

This clone was recorded only once. This chain links TRBV20-1 with TRBJ2-3; D call uncertain. The V end lost 6 bases, the J end lost 5 bases, and 9 bases lay between the germline ends. The germline V gene has CDR1 DFQATT and CDR2 SNEGSKA (reference sequence). The CDR3 length is 11 residues. Written as DNA, the CDR3 is TGCAGTGCCAGGTGGTTAGATACGCAGTATTTT. The encoded protein is CSARWLDTQYF.

In its sample, this clone was seen a few times. This rearrangement joins TRBV7-3 to TRBJ1-1, with D uncertain. Germline CDR1 reads SGHTA; CDR2 reads FQGTGA. The CDR3 covers 13 residues. V was clipped by 6 bases and J by 1 base, with 9 bases between them. The DNA for the CDR3 is TGTGCCAGCAGTCCCCACGGGAACACTGAAGCTTTCTTT. It specifies CASSPHGNTEAFF.

The chain employs TRBV11-3 and TRBJ2-1; 7 bases agree with TRBD1. This CDR3 has 16 residues. Trimming took 3 bases from V and 1 from J; bases not matched to a gene: 6. The V gene's germline CDR1 is SGHNT and CDR2 YENEEA. For the CDR3, the DNA is TGTGCCAGCAGCTTGTCTGGCAGGGGGTCCTACAATGAGCAGTTCTTC. It is translated as CASSLSGRGSYNEQFF.

This chain joins TRBV15 and TRBJ2-3; 7 bases map to TRBD2. Trimming cost V 1 base and J 0 bases; bases outside gene matches: 4. The CDR3 is 16 amino acids. Looked up from germline, CDR1 is LNHNV and CDR2 is YYDKDF (reference sequence). The CDR3 DNA reads as TGTGCCACCAGCAGAGTCAATAGCGGGAGCACAGATACGCAGTATTTT. Protein sequence: CATSRVNSGSTDTQYF. Together with reference TRBV15 and TRBJ2-3, the CDR3 gives the full variable domain: DAMVIQNPRYQVTQFGKPVTLSCSQTLNHNVMYWYQQKSSQAPKLLFHYYDKDFNNEADTPDNFQSRRPNTSFCFLDIRSPGLGDTAMYLCATSRVNSGSTDTQYFGPGTRLTVL.

This chain joins TRBV5-5 and TRBJ1-5; 9 nucleotides line up with TRBD1. Germline trimming cut 4 bases from V and 2 bases from J; bases unmatched to any gene: 7. CDR3 length equals 16 residues. Germline values: CDR1 SGHKS, CDR2 YYEKEE (reference sequence). The CDR3 DNA reads TGTGCCAGCAGCCTACAGGGGGCTTTGGGCAATCAGCCCCAGCATTTT. It is translated as CASSLQGALGNQPQHF.

This clone was recorded only once. The chain recombines TRBV6-5 with TRBJ2-4; 8 nucleotides agree with TRBD2. The CDR3 spans 15 residues. The V gene's germline CDR1 is MNHEY and CDR2 SVGAGI. Germline trimming cut 6 bases from V and 5 bases from J; bases unmatched to any gene: 9. CDR3 region: CASRGSGTHQNIQYF. DNA of the CDR3: TGTGCCAGCAGGGGTAGCGGGACGCACCAAAACATTCAGTACTTC.

The rearrangement links TRBV23-1 to TRBJ2-4, with 8 bases matching TRBD1. TRBV23-1 is an ORF; its function is uncertain. The CDR3 spans 16 residues. The J segment lost 3 bases and the V segment lost 6 bases, leaving 10 bases of the junction unmatched. The CDR3 coding sequence is TGCGCCAGCAGCCCCGGACAGGGTAGGGGCAAAAACATTCAGTACTTC. Protein sequence: CASSPGQGRGKNIQYF.

The chain carries TRBV19 and TRBJ2-5; 8 bases fit TRBD1. The CDR3 spans 16 residues. Germline V gene sequence: CDR1 LNHDA, CDR2 SQIVND (reference sequence). The V gene end was trimmed by 1 base and the J gene end by 6 bases; junction bases not matched to a gene: 10. This CDR3 reads CASSIGRDRFKKTQYF. The CDR3 DNA reads as TGTGCCAGTAGTATAGGAAGGGACAGGTTCAAGAAGACCCAGTACTTC.